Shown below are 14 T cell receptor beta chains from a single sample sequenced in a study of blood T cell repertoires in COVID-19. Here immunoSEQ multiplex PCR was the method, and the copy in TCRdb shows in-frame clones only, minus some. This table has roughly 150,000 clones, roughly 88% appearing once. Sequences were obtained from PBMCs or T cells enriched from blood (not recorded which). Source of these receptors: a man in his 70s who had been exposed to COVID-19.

CDR3 sequence (DNA): TGTGCCAGCAGCACCCCGGGACTAGCGGCAGATACGCAGTATTTT. Translated: CASSTPGLAADTQYF. The V call is TRBV7-2, the J call TRBJ2-3; TRBD2 aligns across 11 bases. The V gene's germline CDR1 is SGHTA and CDR2 FQGNSA. With V trimmed by 5 bases and J by 4 bases, 5 bases remained unmatched. CDR3 length equals 15 residues.

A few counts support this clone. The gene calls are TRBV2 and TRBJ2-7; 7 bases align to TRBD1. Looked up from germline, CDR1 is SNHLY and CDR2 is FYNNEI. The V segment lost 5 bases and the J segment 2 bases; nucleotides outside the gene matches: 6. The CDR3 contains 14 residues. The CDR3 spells CASSSPGTAYEQYF. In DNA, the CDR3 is TGTGCCAGCAGTTCCCCCGGGACAGCCTACGAGCAGTACTTC.

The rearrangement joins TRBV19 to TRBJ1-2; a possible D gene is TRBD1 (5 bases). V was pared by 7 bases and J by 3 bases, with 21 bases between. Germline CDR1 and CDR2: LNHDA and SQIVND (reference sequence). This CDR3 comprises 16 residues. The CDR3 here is CASKDQAGSGDYGYTF. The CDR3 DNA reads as TGTGCCAGTAAGGATCAGGCAGGGTCGGGGGACTATGGCTACACCTTC.

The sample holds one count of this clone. The DNA of the CDR3 is TGTGCCAGCAGAGAGAGGGGAGGTGGGGCCAACGTCCTGACTTTC. It translates to CASRERGGGANVLTF. This rearrangement joins TRBV13 to TRBJ2-6, with D possibly matching TRBD2 (6 bases). The length of the CDR3 is 15 residues. V lost 6 bases and J 3 bases, leaving 12 bases between the germline ends. The V gene's germline CDR1 is PRHDT and CDR2 FYEKMQ (reference sequence).

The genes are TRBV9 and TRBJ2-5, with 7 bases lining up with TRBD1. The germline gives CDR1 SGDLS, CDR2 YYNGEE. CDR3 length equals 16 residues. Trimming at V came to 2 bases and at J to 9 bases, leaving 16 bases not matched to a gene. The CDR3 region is CASSVRGGDPNDAQYF. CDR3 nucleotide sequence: TGTGCCAGCAGCGTGAGAGGGGGCGACCCGAATGATGCCCAGTACTTC.

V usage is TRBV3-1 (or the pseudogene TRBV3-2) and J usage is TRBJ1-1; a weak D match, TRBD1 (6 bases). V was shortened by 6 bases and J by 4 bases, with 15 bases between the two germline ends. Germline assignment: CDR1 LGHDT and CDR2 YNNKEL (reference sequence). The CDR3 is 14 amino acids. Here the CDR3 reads CASRTPGRGTEAFF. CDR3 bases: TGTGCCAGCAGAACCCCGGGCAGGGGCACTGAAGCTTTCTTT.

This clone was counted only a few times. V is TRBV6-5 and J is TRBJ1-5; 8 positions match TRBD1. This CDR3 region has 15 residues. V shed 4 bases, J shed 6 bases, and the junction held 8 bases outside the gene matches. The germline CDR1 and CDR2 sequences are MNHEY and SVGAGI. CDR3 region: CASSLNTGGGQPQHF. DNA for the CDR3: TGTGCCAGCAGTTTGAATACAGGGGGGGGTCAGCCCCAGCATTTT.

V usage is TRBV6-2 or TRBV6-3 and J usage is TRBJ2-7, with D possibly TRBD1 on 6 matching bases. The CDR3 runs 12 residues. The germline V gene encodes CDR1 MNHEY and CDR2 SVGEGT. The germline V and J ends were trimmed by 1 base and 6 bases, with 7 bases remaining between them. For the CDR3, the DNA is TGTGCCAGCAGTTACTTAGGGGGCGAGCAGTACTTC. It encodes CASSYLGGEQYF.

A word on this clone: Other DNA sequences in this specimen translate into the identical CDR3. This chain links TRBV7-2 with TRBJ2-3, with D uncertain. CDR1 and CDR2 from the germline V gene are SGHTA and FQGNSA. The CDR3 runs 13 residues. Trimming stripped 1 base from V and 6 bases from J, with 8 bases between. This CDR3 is CASSLVASDTQYF. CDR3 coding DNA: TGTGCCAGCAGCTTAGTAGCATCCGATACGCAGTATTTT.

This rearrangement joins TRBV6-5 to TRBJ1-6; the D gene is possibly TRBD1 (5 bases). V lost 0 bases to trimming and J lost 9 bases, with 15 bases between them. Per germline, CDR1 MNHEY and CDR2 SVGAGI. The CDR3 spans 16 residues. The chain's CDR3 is CASSYSIQGWASPLHF. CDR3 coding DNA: TGTGCCAGCAGTTACTCGATTCAGGGTTGGGCTTCACCCCTCCACTTT.

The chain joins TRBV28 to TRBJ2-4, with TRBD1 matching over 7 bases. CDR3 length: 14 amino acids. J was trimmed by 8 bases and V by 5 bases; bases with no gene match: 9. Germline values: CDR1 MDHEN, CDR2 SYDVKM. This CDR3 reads CASSKGASRDIQYF. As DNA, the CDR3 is TGTGCCAGCAGTAAGGGGGCAAGTAGAGACATTCAGTACTTC.

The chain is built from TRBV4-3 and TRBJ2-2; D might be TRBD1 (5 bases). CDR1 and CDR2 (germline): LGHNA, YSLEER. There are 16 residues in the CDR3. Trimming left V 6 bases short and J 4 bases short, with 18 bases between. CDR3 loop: CASSQSQGLGTGELFF. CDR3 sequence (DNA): TGCGCCAGCAGTCAGTCTCAGGGTTTGGGCACCGGGGAGCTGTTTTTT.

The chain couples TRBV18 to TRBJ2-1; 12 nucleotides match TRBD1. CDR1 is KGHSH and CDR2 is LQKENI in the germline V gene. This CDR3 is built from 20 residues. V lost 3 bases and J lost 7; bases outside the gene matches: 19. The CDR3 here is CASSPLAGTGGRGLPNEQFF. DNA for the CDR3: TGTGCCAGCTCACCCTTAGCCGGGACAGGGGGCAGAGGCCTACCGAATGAGCAGTTCTTC. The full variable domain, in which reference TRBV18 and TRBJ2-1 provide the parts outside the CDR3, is NAGVMQNPRHLVRRRGQEARLRCSPMKGHSHVYWYRQLPEEGLKFMVYLQKENIIDESGMPKERFSAEFPKEGPSILRIQQVVRGDSAAYFCASSPLAGTGGRGLPNEQFFGPGTRLTVL.

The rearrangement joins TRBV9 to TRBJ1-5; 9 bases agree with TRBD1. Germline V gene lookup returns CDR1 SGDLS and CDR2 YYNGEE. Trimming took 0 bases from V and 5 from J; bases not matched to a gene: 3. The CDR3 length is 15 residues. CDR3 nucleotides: TGTGCCAGCAGCGTAGATGGGACAGGGTATCAGCCCCAGCATTTT. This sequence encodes CASSVDGTGYQPQHF.